This T cell receptor (beta chain) was retrieved from a study of T cell changes during pregnancy in multiple sclerosis (dated by TCRdb to the late 2010s). General notes on the study: The study looked at changes in the T cell repertoire across pregnancy in women with multiple sclerosis.

At the junction V is shortened by 4 bases and J by 8 bases, with 19 bases in between. The CDR3 contains 15 residues, cysteine and phenylalanine counted. Just the 45-base CDR3 DNA is kept, in frame starting at base 1. The germline V gene provides CDR1 MNHNS and CDR2 SASEGT. As concerns this clone: Its antigen is still unknown. The input lacks base qualities; no much larger clone sits a single base away.

To prepare the library, the immunoSEQ multiplex PCR assay was applied. TCRdb limited this immuneACCESS table to in-frame rearrangements with V and J called. A share of clones is missing; checked studies link under half to unresolved V genes, and the rest is unexplained. This sample lists around 66,000 clones; roughly 91% were detected once. Together, the top ten hold about 2.3% of the sample. Recombination connected TRBV6-1 to TRBJ2-3; TRBD2 is possibly the D segment (7 matching bases). The sequencing used peripheral blood, collected in the third trimester of pregnancy. This clonotype was sampled from a female donor in good health, enrolled as a control in a pregnancy study. This receptor carries the CDR3 CASSARAGAGVTQYF. In nucleotide form, the sequence is TGTGCCAGCAGTGCCCGGGCGGGGGCGGGAGTTACGCAGTATTTT.